Listed below are T cell receptor beta chains from one sample, sequenced in a study of beta chain features in type 1 diabetes. TCRdb keeps only in-frame clones here, not all; method: immunoSEQ multiplex PCR. The sample yields about 40,000 clones, around 45% seen once. Sequences were obtained from central memory CD4+ T cells from blood. The receptor source for this set is a woman aged 18-29 years in good health. Both conserved end residues are trimmed from each CDR3. The D gene is left open where the match is weak.

j_call d_call v_call cdr3_length cdr3_aa
TRBJ2-5 TRBD2 TRBV27 12 ATRTSGRGETQY
TRBJ2-1 . TRBV7-9 12 ASSLGAGNNEQF
TRBJ1-3 TRBD1 TRBV5-1 15 ASSERGQQGSGNTIY
TRBJ1-1 TRBD1 TRBV2 11 ATGTGGNTEAF
TRBJ1-2 . TRBV6-6 13 ASIQRSAGDNGYT
TRBJ1-5 . TRBV5-1 13 ASSPSGGSNQPQH
TRBJ1-1 . TRBV19 15 ASIQQWGGVQNTEAF
TRBJ2-1 . TRBV6-1 13 ASHKDLSSYNEQF
TRBJ2-7 . TRBV27 11 ASSSDYPYEQY
TRBJ1-5 . TRBV6-5 12 ASRPSGAGLPQH
TRBJ1-1 . TRBV2 13 ASTTDQVFGTEAF
TRBJ1-1 TRBD1 TRBV19 12 ASRRQGLDTEAF
TRBJ2-1 TRBD2 TRBV11-2 13 ASSLTSGTYNEQF
TRBJ2-2 . TRBV19 13 ASSAPGANTGELF
TRBJ2-5 . TRBV5-1 12 ASSLGQGQETQY
TRBJ2-1 TRBD1 TRBV6-1 14 ASSEDPGQGYNEQF
TRBJ1-1 . TRBV18 14 ASSLGVGSGETEAF
TRBJ2-2 . TRBV10-3 13 AISKQGSVTGELF
TRBJ1-6 . TRBV30 13 AWRPAGTSNSPLH
TRBJ2-6 . TRBV5-1 14 ASSLGTSSGANVLT
TRBJ2-3 TRBD2 TRBV30 13 AWTISGGSTDTQY
TRBJ2-1 . TRBV5-1 13 ASSPDYSGYNEQF
TRBJ2-3 TRBD2 TRBV5-1 14 ASSGDGAGGSHTQY
TRBJ2-2 TRBD2 TRBV2 15 ASRSGLAGVNTGELF
TRBJ2-1 TRBD2 TRBV5-4 13 ASSFDWRGDNEQF
TRBJ1-4 TRBD1 TRBV10-1 13 ASSDRTGGNEKLF
TRBJ2-3 TRBD1 TRBV5-1 12 ASSLTGHTDTQY
TRBJ2-7 . TRBV10-3 12 ATSVAESSYEQY
TRBJ1-1 . TRBV7-8 13 ASSLVERRNTEAF
TRBJ1-5 . TRBV7-2 12 ASSWGLANQPQH
TRBJ2-7 TRBD2 TRBV29-1 17 SVDGGGGLAGGRIGEQY
TRBJ2-5 . TRBV11-3 12 ASSLGSDQETQY
TRBJ1-4 TRBD1 TRBV7-9 11 ASSPGQGEKLF
TRBJ1-1 . TRBV30 10 AWSVRGSEAF
TRBJ2-7 . TRBV4-1 13 ASSRLDLISYEQY
TRBJ1-2 . TRBV25-1 12 ASSEPGQNYGYT
TRBJ2-1 . TRBV21-1 11 ASSRDRDNEQF
TRBJ2-3 TRBD2 TRBV5-1 14 ASSFRGGSTADTQY
TRBJ1-1 TRBD1 TRBV18 12 ASSQSTGVTEAF